The 8 T cell receptor beta chains below were found in one sample sequenced in a study of blood T cell repertoires in COVID-19. The table came from immunoSEQ multiplex PCR; TCRdb's copy has only in-frame clones and leaves some out. The repertoire holds about 280,000 clones, with 88% as singletons. Sequenced input: PBMCs or T cells enriched from blood (not recorded which). The receptors derive from a woman between 25 and 40 years old who had recovered from COVID-19.

The CDR3 spells CASSQVSELNEQFF. Here the CDR3 DNA reads TGTGCCAGCAGCCAAGTTAGTGAGTTGAATGAGCAGTTCTTC. The V and J genes are TRBV16 and TRBJ2-1; D call uncertain. The germline gives CDR1 KGHSY, CDR2 FQNENV. This CDR3 is 14 amino acids long. The V end lost 2 bases, the J end lost 7 bases, and 12 bases lay between the germline ends.

J is TRBJ1-6 and V is TRBV7-3; 10 bases fit TRBD1. V trimming: 5 bases; J trimming: 6 bases; junction bases outside the gene matches: 4. Germline V lookup: CDR1 SGHTA, CDR2 FQGTGA. The CDR3 spans 15 residues. CDR3 DNA: TGTGCCAGCAGCGCCGGACAGGGGGGTAATTCACCCCTCCACTTT. It translates to CASSAGQGGNSPLHF.

The CDR3: CASSPGSGLYGYTF. The CDR3 DNA sequence: TGCGCCAGCAGCCCGGGATCCGGCCTCTATGGCTACACCTTC. The V and J genes are TRBV5-1 and TRBJ1-2; D unresolved. The ends were cut back, 4 bases at V and 4 bases at J, with 14 bases in the middle. Germline-derived CDR1 and CDR2 are SGHRS and YFSETQ. CDR3 length: 14 residues.

This chain connects TRBV28 to TRBJ2-7; TRBD2 aligns across 10 bases. V gave up 7 bases and J gave up 8 bases; unmatched junction bases: 17. Germline values: CDR1 MDHEN, CDR2 SYDVKM. The length of the CDR3 is 16 residues. CDR3 amino acids: CASTNWRGTSANKQYF. In DNA, the CDR3 is TGTGCCAGCACCAATTGGCGCGGGACTAGCGCTAATAAGCAGTACTTC.

The V call is TRBV10-3, the J call TRBJ2-3, with TRBD1 matching 7 bases. This CDR3 spans 15 amino acids. Germline V lookup: CDR1 ENHRY, CDR2 SYGVKD. The trim removed 5 bases at V and 4 bases at J, leaving 9 bases unmatched. In DNA, the CDR3 is TGTGCCATCAGTCCCCCGGGACAGTCCTCAGATACGCAGTATTTT. Its protein is CAISPPGQSSDTQYF.

The V and J genes are TRBV5-5 and TRBJ1-1, with 7 bases matching TRBD1. V shed 0 bases and J 1 base; nucleotides not matched to a gene: 3. The CDR3 covers 15 residues. The germline gives CDR1 SGHKS, CDR2 YYEKEE (reference sequence). The CDR3: CASSLGQGKNTEAFF. The CDR3 DNA reads TGTGCCAGCAGCTTGGGACAGGGAAAGAACACTGAAGCTTTCTTT.

Turning to this clone: The sample contains more than one DNA sequence encoding this CDR3. The J gene is TRBJ1-5, the V gene TRBV18, with D tentatively TRBD1 (6 bases). This CDR3 has 15 amino acids. The V and J ends lost 1 base and 3 bases respectively, with 10 bases between them. Germline V gene sequence: CDR1 KGHSH, CDR2 LQKENI. The CDR3 loop is CASSPRDTSNQPQHF. The CDR3 bases are TGTGCCAGCTCACCACGGGACACCTCCAATCAGCCCCAGCATTTT.

A word on this clone: An end of the junction does not agree with germline; a read error may underlie this. The rearrangement uses TRBV5-1 and TRBJ2-5; the match to TRBD2 covers 11 bases. This CDR3 has 13 amino acids. CDR1 is SGHRS and CDR2 is YFSETQ in the germline V gene. The CDR3 here is CASSLTSGVTLDF. The CDR3 DNA follows: TGCGCCAGCAGTTTGACTAGCGGGGTAACTCTTGACTTC.